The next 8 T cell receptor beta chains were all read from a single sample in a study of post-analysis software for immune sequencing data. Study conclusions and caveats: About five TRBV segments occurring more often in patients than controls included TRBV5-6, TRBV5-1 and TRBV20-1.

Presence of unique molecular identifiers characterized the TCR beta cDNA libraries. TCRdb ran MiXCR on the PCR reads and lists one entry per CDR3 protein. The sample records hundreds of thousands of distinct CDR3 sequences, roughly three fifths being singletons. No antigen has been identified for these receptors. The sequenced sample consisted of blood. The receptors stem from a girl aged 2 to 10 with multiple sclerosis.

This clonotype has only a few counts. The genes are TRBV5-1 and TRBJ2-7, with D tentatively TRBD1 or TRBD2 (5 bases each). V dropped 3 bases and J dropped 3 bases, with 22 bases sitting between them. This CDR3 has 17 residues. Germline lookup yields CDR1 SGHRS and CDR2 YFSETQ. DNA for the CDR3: TGCGCCAGCAGCTCCACAGGACTCCATCGGTTCCGCTACGAGCAGTACTTC. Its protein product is CASSSTGLHRFRYEQYF.

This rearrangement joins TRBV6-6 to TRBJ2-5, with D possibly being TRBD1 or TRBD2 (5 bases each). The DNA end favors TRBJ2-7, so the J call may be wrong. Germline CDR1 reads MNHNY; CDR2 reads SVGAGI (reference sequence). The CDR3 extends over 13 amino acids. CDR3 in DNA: TGTGCCAGCATCCGCCGGGGCACCTACGAGCAGTACTTC. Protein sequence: CASIRRGTYEQYF.

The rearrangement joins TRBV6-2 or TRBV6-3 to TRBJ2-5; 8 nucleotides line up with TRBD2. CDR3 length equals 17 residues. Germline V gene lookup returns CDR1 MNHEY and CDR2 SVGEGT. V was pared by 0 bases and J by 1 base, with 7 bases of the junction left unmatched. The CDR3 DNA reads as TGTGCCAGCAGTTACTCGACGCGCGGGGGGCCCCAAGAGACCCAGTACTTC. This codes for CASSYSTRGGPQETQYF.

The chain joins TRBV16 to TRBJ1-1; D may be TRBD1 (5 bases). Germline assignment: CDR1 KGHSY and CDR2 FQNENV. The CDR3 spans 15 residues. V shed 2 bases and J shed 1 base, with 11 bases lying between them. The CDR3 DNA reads TGTGCCAGCAGCCAAGAGGGGCAGGGGAACACTGAAGCTTTCTTT. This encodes CASSQEGQGNTEAFF.

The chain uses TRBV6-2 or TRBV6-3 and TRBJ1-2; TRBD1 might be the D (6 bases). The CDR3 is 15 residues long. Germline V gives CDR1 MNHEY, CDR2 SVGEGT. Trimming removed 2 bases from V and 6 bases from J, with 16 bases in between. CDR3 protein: CASSYLSQGTDGYTF. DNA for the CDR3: TGTGCCAGCAGTTACCTATCACAGGGTACGGATGGCTACACCTTC.

The CDR3 here is CASSLASEGGPWETQYF. The CDR3 DNA reads as TGCGCCAGCAGCTTGGCCTCAGAGGGGGGGCCTTGGGAGACCCAGTACTTC. V is TRBV5-1 and J is TRBJ2-5; D possibly corresponds to TRBD2 (7 bases). CDR3 size: 17 residues. Trimming took 0 bases from V and 5 from J, leaving 20 bases between them. Germline lookup yields CDR1 SGHRS and CDR2 YFSETQ.

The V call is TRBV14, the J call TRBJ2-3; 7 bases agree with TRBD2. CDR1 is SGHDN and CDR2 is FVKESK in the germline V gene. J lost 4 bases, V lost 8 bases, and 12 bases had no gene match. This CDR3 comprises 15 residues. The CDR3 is CASQRGPASADTQYF. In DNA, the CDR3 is TGTGCCAGCCAGCGGGGACCGGCATCCGCAGATACGCAGTATTTT.

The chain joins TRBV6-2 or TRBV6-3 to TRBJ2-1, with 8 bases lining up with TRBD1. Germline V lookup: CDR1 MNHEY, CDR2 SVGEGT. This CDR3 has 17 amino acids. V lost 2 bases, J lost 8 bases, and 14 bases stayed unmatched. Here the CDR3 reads CASSYGYFDRGYDEQFF. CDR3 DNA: TGTGCCAGCAGTTACGGCTACTTCGACAGGGGATACGATGAGCAGTTCTTC.